Described below is a single T cell receptor beta chain sequence and its context. The record originates from a study of blood T cell repertoires in COVID-19. The junction had 17 bases not matched to a gene; V was cut back by 3 bases and J by 2 bases. The CDR3 sequence is 19 residues long. CDR1 and CDR2 from the germline V gene are KGHDR and SFDVKD. Original data processing: Reference gene primer amplification gave estimated nucleated cell counts. Measured with immunoSEQ multiplex PCR; TCRdb has only the in-frame clones, and not every one. V, J and clone size were drawn from that table, and D and trimming were deduced from the DNA. The sample has a few hundred thousand clones; 89% are singletons.

The source material was peripheral blood. This chain links TRBV24-1 with TRBJ2-7, with 8 bases matching TRBD1. This sequence was found in an older woman with acute or convalescent COVID-19. The CDR3 loop is CATSDATGETYTPTYEQYF. The CDR3 DNA reads as TGTGCCACCAGTGATGCGACAGGGGAAACCTATACTCCAACCTACGAGCAGTACTTC.